The 25 T cell receptor delta chains in this list originate from one sample, sequenced in a study of gamma-delta chains in newborns, infants, children. TCRdb redid clone calling on the reads using CATT. The sample carries roughly 14,000 delta-chain clones, approximately 7% recorded once. Sequencing input: blood. The source is a child who was a newborn, infant or young child, either healthy, febrile or measles-vaccinated (not recorded which).

Note on this clone: Since a far larger clone is one base different, this is likely a read error. This chain links TRDV2 with TRDJ3; 8 bases align to TRDD3. Germline V CDR1 and CDR2: GEAIGNYY, EKD. The CDR3 runs 16 residues. V was clipped by 0 bases and J by 4 bases; unmatched bases: 1. The CDR3 loop reads CACDTWGMWDTRQMFF. In nucleotides, the CDR3 is TGTGCCTGTGACACCTGGGGGATGTGGGACACCCGACAGATGTTTTTC.

In its sample, this clone was seen a few times. This specimen includes other DNA sequences encoding the same CDR3. This chain connects TRDV2 to TRDJ3; 11 positions match TRDD3. The length of the CDR3 is 18 residues. V was clipped by 4 bases and J by 0 bases; unmatched bases: 4. From germline, CDR1 is GEAIGNYY and CDR2 EKD. In nucleotides, the CDR3 is TGTGCCTGTGATAAACTGGGGGATAGCTCCTGGGACACCCGACAGATGTTTTTC. It yields the protein CACDKLGDSSWDTRQMFF.

The genes are TRDV2 and TRDJ3, with TRDD3 matching over 10 bases. Germline V gene lookup returns CDR1 GEAIGNYY and CDR2 EKD. The trim removed 4 bases at V and 3 bases at J, leaving 8 bases unmatched. The CDR3 is 18 amino acids. The DNA for the CDR3 is TGTGCCTGTGATACTGGGGGATGCTGGGACTGGGACACCCGACAGATGTTTTTC. It specifies CACDTGGCWDWDTRQMFF.

The V gene is TRDV2, the J gene TRDJ3; 9 positions agree with TRDD3. Germline assignment: CDR1 GEAIGNYY and CDR2 EKD. J lost 0 bases, V lost 3 bases, and 5 bases had no gene match. The CDR3 runs 18 residues. The CDR3 bases are TGTGCCTGTGACCCCTGGGGGATCCACTCCTGGGACACCCGACAGATGTTTTTC. Amino acids: CACDPWGIHSWDTRQMFF.

On this clone: A read error may produce the germline difference seen at one junction end. Additional DNA sequences in this sample encode the identical CDR3. V is TRDV2 and J is TRDJ3; the D gene is possibly TRDD3 (6 bases). CDR1 and CDR2 (germline): GEAIGNYY, EKD. This CDR3 has 19 residues. The CDR3 sequence is CACDTVGVTSSWDTRQMFF. CDR3 coding DNA: TGTGCCTGTGACACCGTGGGGGTCACTAGCTCCTGGGACACCCGACAGATGTTTTTT.

This clone has only a few counts. The chain links TRDV2 to TRDJ3; 12 bases are a match to TRDD3. Germline V gene data show CDR1 as GEAIGNYY and CDR2 as EKD. CDR3 length: 20 residues. With 0 bases clipped from V and 1 base from J, the junction kept 6 bases outside the gene matches. CDR3 nucleotide sequence: TGTGCCTGTGACACCGTACTGGGGGATACCGCTTCCTGGGACACCCGACAGATGTTTTTC. This translates into CACDTVLGDTASWDTRQMFF.

Ten or more counts support this clone. Translating this DNA gives a protein that differs at residue 6 from the TCRdb one, which belongs to a much larger clone; a read error is likely, and the protein shown is this translation. This sequence joins TRDV2 and TRDJ2; 7 bases line up with TRDD3. The V and J ends lost 3 bases and 5 bases, in that order; junction bases with no gene match: 5. Germline loops: CDR1 GEAIGNYY, CDR2 EKD. The length of the CDR3 is 14 residues. The CDR3 reads CACDVPGDTAQLFF. The CDR3 DNA reads as TGTGCCTGTGACGTACCGGGGGATACAGCACAACTCTTCTTT.

The sample holds a few counts of this clone. It is likely a read error: a sequence one base away is far more abundant. Other nucleotide sequences from this sample produce the same CDR3. The V call is TRDV2, the J call TRDJ3; 8 bases are shared with TRDD3. CDR1 is GEAIGNYY and CDR2 is EKD in the germline V gene. This CDR3 region has 18 residues. CDR3 nucleotide sequence: TGTGCCTGTGACGTACTGGGGGGGAGCTCCTGGGACACCCGGCAGATGTTTTTC. Its protein product is CACDVLGGSSWDTRQMFF.

This clone was observed a handful of times. A read error may explain this, as a much larger clone is one base away. This specimen includes other DNA sequences encoding the same CDR3. The chain links TRDV2 to TRDJ3; 10 bases are shared with TRDD3. The germline V gene encodes CDR1 GEAIGNYY and CDR2 EKD. The CDR3 sequence is 19 residues long. The junction had 6 bases not matched to a gene; V was cut back by 2 bases and J by 0 bases. The CDR3 region has the DNA TGTGCCTGTGACAAAGTACTGGGGGATTCCTCCTGGGACACCCGACAGATGTTTTTC. This encodes CACDKVLGDSSWDTRQMFF.

This rearrangement joins TRDV2 to TRDJ2, with TRDD3 identical over 11 bases. The CDR3 has 19 amino acids. The ends lost 0 bases at V and 3 bases at J; junction bases unmatched: 11. CDR1 is GEAIGNYY, CDR2 EKD, per germline. The CDR3 region is CACDTDWGIGLFLTAQLFF. The CDR3 DNA sequence: TGTGCCTGTGACACCGACTGGGGGATAGGATTATTCCTGACAGCACAACTCTTCTTT.

The sample holds many counts of this clone. A clone one base away is much larger, so this may be a read error. This chain joins TRDV2 and TRDJ3; TRDD3 aligns across 13 bases. The CDR3 sequence is 18 residues long. Trimming removed 2 bases from V and 2 bases from J; junction bases left unmatched: 2. The germline CDR1 and CDR2 sequences are GEAIGNYY and EKD. CDR3 DNA sequence: TGTGCCTGTGACAATACTGGGGGATACGCCTGGGACACCCGACAGATGTTTTTC. Its protein is CACDNTGGYAWDTRQMFF.

Details on this clone: A read error is likely here: a far larger clone is one base away. Other nucleotide sequences from this sample produce the same CDR3. V and J are TRDV2 and TRDJ3; TRDD3 agrees at 9 bases. The CDR3 totals 17 residues. Germline lookup yields CDR1 GEAIGNYY and CDR2 EKD. The CDR3 DNA reads TGTGCCTGTGACATACTGGGGGACTCCTGGGACACCCGGCAGATGTTTTTC. Amino acid sequence: CACDILGDSWDTRQMFF.

The CDR3 sequence is CACDTVGDTYPWDTRQMFF. Here the CDR3 DNA reads TGTGCCTGTGACACCGTGGGGGATACATATCCCTGGGACACCCGACAGATGTTTTTC. The chain joins TRDV2 to TRDJ3, with 10 bases identical to TRDD3. Germline trimming cut 0 bases from V and 2 bases from J; bases unmatched to any gene: 6. Looked up from germline, CDR1 is GEAIGNYY and CDR2 is EKD. This CDR3 has 19 residues.

This clone was counted ten times or more. The V gene is TRDV2, the J gene TRDJ3, with D tentatively TRDD3 (6 bases). CDR1 is GEAIGNYY, CDR2 EKD, per germline. The CDR3 is 19 residues long. V was shortened by 3 bases and J by 2 bases, with 19 bases between the two germline ends. For the CDR3, the DNA is TGTGCCTGTGACCACCTACTTGAGGATACAACCTGGGACACCCGACAGATGTTTTTC. Protein product: CACDHLLEDTTWDTRQMFF.

This clone has a handful of counts. The TCRdb protein, from a much larger clone, departs from this DNA's translation at residue 10, likely by read error; the protein shown derives from the DNA. The V call is TRDV2, the J call TRDJ3; 10 bases align to TRDD3. Germline lookup yields CDR1 GEAIGNYY and CDR2 EKD. The CDR3 spans 18 residues. Trimming at V came to 0 bases and at J to 2 bases, leaving 3 bases not matched to a gene. The CDR3 region is CACDTGGYDAWDTRQMFF. The CDR3 bases are TGTGCCTGTGACACCGGGGGATACGACGCCTGGGACACCCGACAGATGTTTTTC.

Note on this clone: This DNA translates differently at residue 14 from the TCRdb protein, which is that of a much larger clone; a read error is likely, and the protein shown is the DNA's own translation. The chain joins TRDV2 to TRDJ3; TRDD3 matches at 7 bases. Germline CDR1 is GEAIGNYY and CDR2 is EKD. The CDR3 spans 16 residues. The CDR3, as DNA: TGTGCCTGTGACACCTGGGATACCTGGGACACCCGACAGACGTTTTTC. Translating gives CACDTWDTWDTRQTFF.

The chain employs TRDV2 and TRDJ3; TRDD3 matches 10 bases. V lost 0 bases to trimming and J lost 0 bases; unmatched junction nucleotides: 4. CDR3 length equals 19 residues. From germline, CDR1 is GEAIGNYY and CDR2 EKD. The CDR3 DNA reads as TGTGCCTGTGACACCCTGGGGGATAACCACTCCTGGGACACCCGACAGATGTTTTTC. Amino acid sequence: CACDTLGDNHSWDTRQMFF.

Points on this clone: The TCRdb protein, from a much larger clone, departs from this DNA's translation at residue 17, likely by read error; the protein shown derives from the DNA. The V and J genes are TRDV2 and TRDJ3; TRDD3 aligns across 7 bases. Germline V gene lookup returns CDR1 GEAIGNYY and CDR2 EKD. This CDR3 is built from 19 residues. CDR3 region: CACDTGGFPGSWDTRQIFF. CDR3 DNA sequence: TGTGCCTGTGACACCGGGGGATTCCCTGGCTCCTGGGACACCCGACAGATTTTTTTC.

This clone has at least ten counts. A read error may explain this, as a much larger clone is one base away. This CDR3 is also generated by other DNA sequences in the sample. The rearrangement links TRDV2 to TRDJ3; 9 nucleotides agree with TRDD3. The CDR3 is made up of 18 amino acids. Trimming at V came to 1 base and at J to 0 bases, leaving 3 bases not matched to a gene. From germline, CDR1 is GEAIGNYY and CDR2 EKD. The CDR3 bases are TGTGCCTGTGACACACTGGGGGAGAGCTCCTGGGACACCCGACAGATGTTTTTC. Protein: CACDTLGESSWDTRQMFF.

The chain links TRDV2 to TRDJ2; 7 nucleotides line up with TRDD3. The CDR3 contains 18 residues. Germline assignment: CDR1 GEAIGNYY and CDR2 EKD. V shed 1 base, J shed 0 bases, and the junction held 10 bases outside the gene matches. The CDR3 DNA follows: TGTGCCTGTGACACGTGGATACGGGGGCCAACTTTGACAGCACAACTCTTCTTT. Translating it yields CACDTWIRGPTLTAQLFF.

This clone was found a few times. This chain joins TRDV2 and TRDJ1; TRDD3 matches 7 bases. Germline assignment: CDR1 GEAIGNYY and CDR2 EKD. Trimming took 3 bases from V and 4 from J; bases not matched to a gene: 7. The CDR3 is 14 residues long. The CDR3 spells CACDYWGPDDKLIF. The CDR3 region has the DNA TGTGCCTGTGACTACTGGGGACCCGACGATAAACTCATCTTT.

Notes on this clone: A read error likely explains why the TCRdb protein, taken from a much larger clone, differs from this DNA's translation at residue 7; the protein shown is translated from the DNA. The genes are TRDV2 and TRDJ3; no clear D. The V gene lost 3 bases and the J gene lost 0 bases, with 11 bases spanning the gap. The CDR3 runs 17 residues. Per germline, CDR1 GEAIGNYY and CDR2 EKD. CDR3 nucleotides: TGTGCCTGTGACGTACTGAGGGGCTCCTGGGACACCCGACAGATGTTTTTC. Translating gives CACDVLRGSWDTRQMFF.

The table lists this clone with a few counts. This may be a read error, as it is one base from a much larger clone. Other DNA sequences of this sample code for an identical CDR3. The rearrangement uses TRDV2 and TRDJ3; 12 bases are a match to TRDD3. The CDR3 has 20 residues. CDR1 GEAIGNYY and CDR2 EKD come from the germline V gene. The V gene end was trimmed by 2 bases and the J gene end by 0 bases; junction bases not matched to a gene: 7. CDR3 DNA: TGTGCCTGTGACAAAGTACTGGGGGATACCAGCTCCTGGGACACCCGACAGATGTTTTTC. It specifies CACDKVLGDTSSWDTRQMFF.

This clone was detected only a few times. The identical CDR3 is also encoded by other nucleotide sequences in the sample. The CDR3 spells CACDTGGALHSWDTRQMFF. In DNA, the CDR3 is TGTGCCTGTGACACTGGTGGGGCCCTACACTCCTGGGACACCCGACAGATGTTTTTC. The V and J genes are TRDV2 and TRDJ3; D possibly matches TRDD2 or TRDD3 (5 bases each). The CDR3 consists of 19 residues. CDR1 and CDR2 (germline): GEAIGNYY, EKD. Trimming took off 1 base at V and 0 bases at J, with 15 bases between the two ends.

This clone has ten or more counts. The genes are TRDV2 and TRDJ3, with 12 nucleotides matching TRDD3. V gave up 3 bases and J gave up 1 base; unmatched junction bases: 6. CDR1 is GEAIGNYY and CDR2 is EKD in the germline V gene. The CDR3 consists of 19 residues. CDR3 loop: CACDSYWGIPSWDTRQMFF. CDR3 DNA sequence: TGTGCCTGTGACTCGTACTGGGGGATACCTTCCTGGGACACCCGACAGATGTTTTTC.